Reported below is one TCR beta chain. Its binding antigen is unknown. No per-base quality is available; no much larger clone lies one base away. The record originates from a study of blood T cell repertoires in COVID-19 (dated by TCRdb to 2020 to 2021). About the study as a whole: Samples from collaborators originated in the United States, Italy and Spain and spanned both the acute and convalescent phases of COVID-19. The prospective study material was composed of cDNA or gDNA derived from T cells, B-cell-depleted T cells, or PBMCs. Deeply sampled blood TCRbeta repertoires from subjects exposed to, actively infected with, or recovered from COVID-19 were included in the dataset. The repertoires were released in a freely available public database meant as a resource for research on the immune response to SARS-CoV-2. The samples were drawn from the first 160 participants of the ongoing ImmuneRACE study and from about 1,200 subjects provided by 6 global collaborators. The sample metadata nearly always contained a de-identified subject ID, COVID-19 status, age in years and sex. Where available, HLA class I and class II types were taken from metadata supplied by the sample provider and were not determined by assay-based typing. General findings and caveats noted by the study authors: The quantity of clinical and demographic metadata differed by source and by participant and was supplied without curation.

TCRbeta CDR3 regions were amplified from genomic DNA using the immunoSEQ Assay, a bias-controlled multiplex PCR. As for the original processing: Within the assay, amplification of reference gene primers was used to estimate how many nucleated cells each sample contained. To quantify the absolute abundance of each unique TCRbeta CDR3 rearrangement, sequence reads were collapsed and filtered. For each sample, productive Simpson clonality was calculated as the square root of Simpson's diversity index across productive rearrangements. In its TCRdb copy, this immuneACCESS table keeps in-frame sequences only and misses some clones. Where compared with another copy, unresolved V genes explain less than half of these, and the others have no known cause. V and J calls and clone size are copied from that table; D and trimming were computed from the DNA. Recorded for this sample are around 18,000 clones; 80% to 90% of them occurred a single time. The ten largest clones add up to about 13% of the sample.

Collaborating institutions collected whole blood in K2EDTA tubes following their own protocols. Collaborator samples were shipped for TCRbeta analysis as frozen whole blood, isolated PBMCs, or DNA extracted from either sample type. Cut back by 5 bases and 5 bases, the V and J ends lie 19 bases apart. Its CDR3 holds 15 amino acids, cysteine through phenylalanine. Of the read, only the CDR3 DNA is kept; its 45 bases are in frame from base 1. The germline V gene (reference sequence) specifies LGHDT as CDR1 and YNNKEL as CDR2. What was sequenced was peripheral blood. The TCR was taken from a man between 60 and 70 years old with active COVID-19. The sequence is built from TRBV3-1 (or the pseudogene TRBV3-2) and TRBJ2-7, with a weak D call of TRBD1 (6 bases match). Here is the DNA: TGTGCCAGCAGCGAGACAGGTTTCCGGTATAACGAGCAGTACTTC. Its coded protein is CASSETGFRYNEQYF.